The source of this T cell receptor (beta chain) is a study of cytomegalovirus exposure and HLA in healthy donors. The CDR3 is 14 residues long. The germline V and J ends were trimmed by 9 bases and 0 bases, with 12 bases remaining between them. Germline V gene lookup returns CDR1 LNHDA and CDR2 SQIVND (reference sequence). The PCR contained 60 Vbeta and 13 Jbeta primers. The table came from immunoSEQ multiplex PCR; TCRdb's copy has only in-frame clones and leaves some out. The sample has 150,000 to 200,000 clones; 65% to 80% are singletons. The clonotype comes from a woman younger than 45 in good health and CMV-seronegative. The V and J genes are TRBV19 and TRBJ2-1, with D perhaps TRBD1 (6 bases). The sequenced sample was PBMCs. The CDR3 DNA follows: TGTGCCAGCACGGACAGAGGCTCCTACAATGAGCAGTTCTTC. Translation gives CASTDRGSYNEQFF.